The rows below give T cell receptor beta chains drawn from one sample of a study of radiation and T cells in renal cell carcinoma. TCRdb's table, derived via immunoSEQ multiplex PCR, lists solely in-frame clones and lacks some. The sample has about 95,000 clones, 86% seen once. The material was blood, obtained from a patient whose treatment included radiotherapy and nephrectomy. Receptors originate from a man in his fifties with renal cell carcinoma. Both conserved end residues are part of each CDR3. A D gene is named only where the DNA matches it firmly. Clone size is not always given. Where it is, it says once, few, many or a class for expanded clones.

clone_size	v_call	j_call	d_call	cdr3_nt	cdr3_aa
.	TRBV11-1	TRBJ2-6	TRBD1	TGTGCCAGCAGCTTAGTAGAGGGGACAGTTGGCGCCAACGTCCTGACTTTC	CASSLVEGTVGANVLTF
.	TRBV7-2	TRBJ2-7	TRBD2	TGTGCCAGCAGCCCGGGGAACGGGGGGGCCTTCGAGCAGTACTTC	CASSPGNGGAFEQYF
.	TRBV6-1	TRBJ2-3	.	TGTGCCAGCACCCCCATTCTGGGCACAGATACGCAGTATTTT	CASTPILGTDTQYF
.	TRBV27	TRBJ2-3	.	TGTGCCAGCAGTTACAACGCGGTACCAGATACGCAGTATTTT	CASSYNAVPDTQYF
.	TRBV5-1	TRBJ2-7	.	TGCGCCAGCAGCCTCGGACAGTTCGCCTACGAGCAGTACTTC	CASSLGQFAYEQYF
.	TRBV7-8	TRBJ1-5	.	TGTGCCAGCAGCAACGGGGCAGGGGTCGGCAATCAGCCCCAGCATTTT	CASSNGAGVGNQPQHF
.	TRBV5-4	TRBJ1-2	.	TGTGCCAGCAGCCCCGACGGCCCCTATGGCTACACCTTC	CASSPDGPYGYTF
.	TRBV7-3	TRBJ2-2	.	TGTGCCAGCAGCTTAGCGGTTAACACCGGGGAGCTGTTTTTT	CASSLAVNTGELFF
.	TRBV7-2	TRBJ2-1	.	TGTGCCAGCAGCTTAGGGGGGGACTACAATGAGCAGTTCTTC	CASSLGGDYNEQFF
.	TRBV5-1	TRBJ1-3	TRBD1	TGCGCCAGCAGCCGCGGACAGGGAGAGGCCACCATATATTTT	CASSRGQGEATIYF
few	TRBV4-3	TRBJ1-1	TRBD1	TGCGCCAGCAGCCAAGAGCTGTCGGGACAGGGGGATGAAGCTTTCTTT	CASSQELSGQGDEAFF
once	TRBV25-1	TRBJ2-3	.	TGTGCCAGCAGTATAGGTGCAGATACGCAGTATTTT	CASSIGADTQYF
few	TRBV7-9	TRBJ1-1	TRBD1	TGTGCCAGCAGCTTAGCGGGACAGGGTGCTGAAGCTTTCTTT	CASSLAGQGAEAFF
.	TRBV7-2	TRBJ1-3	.	TGTGCCAGCAGCAAGCCCTATGAGGGCAACACCATATATTTT	CASSKPYEGNTIYF
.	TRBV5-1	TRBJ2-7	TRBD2	TGCGCCAGCACTAGCGGAGCCTCCGAGCAGTACTTC	CASTSGASEQYF
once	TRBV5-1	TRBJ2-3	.	TGCGCCAGCAGTTCTTTAGGTAGCACAGATACGCAGTATTTT	CASSSLGSTDTQYF
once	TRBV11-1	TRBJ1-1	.	TGTGCCAGCAGCTCTAAGACAGGAGGGACTGAAGCTTTCTTT	CASSSKTGGTEAFF
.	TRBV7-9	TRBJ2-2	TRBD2	TGTGCCAGCTTGCGGGAGCGGAACACCGGGGAGCTGTTTTTT	CASLRERNTGELFF
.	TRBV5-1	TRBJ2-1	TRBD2	TGCGCCAGCAGCGGACTAGCGGGGGCCCTCTCCTACAATGAGCAGTTCTTC	CASSGLAGALSYNEQFF
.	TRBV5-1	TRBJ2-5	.	TGCGCCAGCAGCTTGGTGCCAGAGAATCAAGAGACCCAGTACTTC	CASSLVPENQETQYF
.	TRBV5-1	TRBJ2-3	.	TGCGCCAGCAGCTTGGATTGGCGCGAGGGCGGAGATACGCAGTATTTT	CASSLDWREGGDTQYF
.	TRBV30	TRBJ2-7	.	TGTGCCTGGAGTAGCAATATAGGCGCCTACGAGCAGTACTTC	CAWSSNIGAYEQYF
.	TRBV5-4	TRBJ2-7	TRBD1	TGTGCCAGCAGCGCCGGGACAGGGCCTTCCTACGAGCAGTACTTC	CASSAGTGPSYEQYF
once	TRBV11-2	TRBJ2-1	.	TGTGCCAGCAGCCTTGGCCCCACGGGCCACAATGAGCAGTTCTTC	CASSLGPTGHNEQFF
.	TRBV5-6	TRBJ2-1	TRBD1	TGTGCCAGCAGCCTGGGACAGGCTGCCTACAATGAGCAGTTCTTC	CASSLGQAAYNEQFF
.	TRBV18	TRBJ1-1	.	TGTGCCAGCTCCGATGGGGGGAACACTGAAGCTTTCTTT	CASSDGGNTEAFF
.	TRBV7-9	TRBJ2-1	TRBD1	TGTGCCAGCAGCTTAGCGACAGGGGCACCGTACAATGAGCAGTTCTTC	CASSLATGAPYNEQFF
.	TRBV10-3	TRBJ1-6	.	TGTGCCATCAGTGTGGGGGGGAAAGATTCACCCCTCCACTTT	CAISVGGKDSPLHF
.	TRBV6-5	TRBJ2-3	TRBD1	TGTGCCAGCAGCCGAGGACAGGGCACAGATACGCAGTATTTT	CASSRGQGTDTQYF
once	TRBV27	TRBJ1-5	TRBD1	TGTGCCAGCAGTTTAGCGCTTCCCGGGACAGGGGTCGGTCAGCCCCAGCATTTT	CASSLALPGTGVGQPQHF
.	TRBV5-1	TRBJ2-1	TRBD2	TGCGCCAGCAGCTTGACCCTAGCGGGAGGGCCGAATGAGCAGTTCTTC	CASSLTLAGGPNEQFF
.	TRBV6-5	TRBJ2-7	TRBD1	TGTGCCAGCAGTTATGGGGACAGGGGTATAGGCGAGCAGTACTTC	CASSYGDRGIGEQYF
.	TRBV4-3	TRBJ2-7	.	TGCGCCAGCAGCCAAGATCGCGGCTACGAGCAGTACTTC	CASSQDRGYEQYF
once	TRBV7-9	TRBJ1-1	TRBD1	TGTGCCAGCAGCCCCACGGGGACAGGGGCCTTGAACACTGAAGCTTTCTTT	CASSPTGTGALNTEAFF
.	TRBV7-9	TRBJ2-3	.	TGTGCCAGCAGCCGTTATAGCACAGATACGCAGTATTTT	CASSRYSTDTQYF
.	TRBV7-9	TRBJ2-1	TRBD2	TGTGCCAGCAGCCCCACTAGCGGCCCATTTAATGAGCAGTTCTTC	CASSPTSGPFNEQFF
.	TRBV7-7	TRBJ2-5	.	TGTGCTAGCAGCTTAGGGCCTGGAGAGACCCAGTACTTC	CASSLGPGETQYF
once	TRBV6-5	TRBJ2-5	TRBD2	TGTGCCAGCAGTTACGCGGGGGGGGAGTCAGAGACCCAGTACTTC	CASSYAGGESETQYF
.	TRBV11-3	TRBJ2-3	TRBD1	TGTGCCAGCAGCCTCGGACAGGCCACAGATACGCAGTATTTT	CASSLGQATDTQYF